A selection of T cell receptor beta chains follows, all from one sample in a study of blood T cell repertoires in COVID-19. TCRdb's table, derived via immunoSEQ multiplex PCR, lists solely in-frame clones and lacks some. The profile shows 250,000 to 300,000 clones, about 89% of them singletons. The sequenced sample was PBMCs or T cells enriched from blood (not recorded which). These receptors were collected from a human donor in a cohort exposed to, infected with or recovered from COVID-19 (not recorded which). The donor label of this sample is uncertain. Each CDR3 is given with its conserved first and last residue. The order of the fields is CDR3 DNA, CDR3 protein, clone size, V gene, D gene, J gene. The D gene is left open where the match is weak. Part of the rows lack a size; the others show once, few, many or a class for expanded clones.

TGTGCCAGTAGTTCCCGGACAGCCTACGAGCAGTACTTC	CASSSRTAYEQYF	NA	TRBV19	NA	TRBJ2-7
TGTGCCAGCAGCTTCCCCTCCCGCCAGGCTGAAGCTTTCTTT	CASSFPSRQAEAFF	NA	TRBV13	NA	TRBJ1-1
TGTGCCAGCTCACCAGGGACAGGGCCTAACACTGAAGCTTTCTTT	CASSPGTGPNTEAFF	NA	TRBV18	TRBD1	TRBJ1-1
TGTGCCAGCAGTGAAGCTTTCGGGTTGACTGAAGCTTTCTTT	CASSEAFGLTEAFF	NA	TRBV2	NA	TRBJ1-1
TGTGCCTGGAGTCGCAGGGGGGACACTGAAGCTTTCTTT	CAWSRRGDTEAFF	NA	TRBV30	TRBD1	TRBJ1-1
TGTGCCAGCAGCCAAGGACTAGCGGACACAGATACGCAGTATTTT	CASSQGLADTDTQYF	once	TRBV5-4	TRBD2	TRBJ2-3
TGTGCCAGCAGTGTAGAGGTCACTGAAGCTTTCTTT	CASSVEVTEAFF	NA	TRBV2	NA	TRBJ1-1
TGTGCCAGCAGTGAGGGGACAGCAACTAATGAAAAACTGTTTTTT	CASSEGTATNEKLFF	NA	TRBV2	TRBD1	TRBJ1-4
TGTGCCAGTACAGGGGGCGCAAGGGGGGACTATGGCTACACCTTC	CASTGGARGDYGYTF	once	TRBV2	TRBD1	TRBJ1-2
TGTGCCAGCAGCCGAGTGGACAGGGCCTACGGAAACACCATATATTTT	CASSRVDRAYGNTIYF	NA	TRBV4-2	TRBD1	TRBJ1-3
TGCGCCAGCTCAGGACAGGAAGATTATGGCTACACCTTC	CASSGQEDYGYTF	NA	TRBV10-1	TRBD1	TRBJ1-2
TGTGCCACCAGTGCCGGCCACAGAGCTTTCTTT	CATSAGHRAFF	once	TRBV24-1	NA	TRBJ1-1
TGTGCCAGCAGCTTAAGACCCGGGACAGGTAGTAACAATGAGCAGTTCTTC	CASSLRPGTGSNNEQFF	NA	TRBV11-2	TRBD1	TRBJ2-1
TGTGCCAGCAGCCGGGACAGGGGCTCTGAAGCTTTCTTT	CASSRDRGSEAFF	NA	TRBV5-4	TRBD1	TRBJ1-1
TGTGCCAGCAGCTTGTCTGGGGAGAGTGAGACCCAGTACTTC	CASSLSGESETQYF	once	TRBV7-2	NA	TRBJ2-5
TGTGCCAGCAGCTTGGGGAGACAGGCGTACTTC	CASSLGRQAYF	NA	TRBV5-4	NA	TRBJ2-5
TGTGCCAGCAGCTTAAGGGGGCCCACAGATACGCAGTATTTT	CASSLRGPTDTQYF	NA	TRBV7-2	TRBD1	TRBJ2-3
TGTGCCAGCAGCCCAGGGGACTATGGCTACACCTTC	CASSPGDYGYTF	NA	TRBV5-6	NA	TRBJ1-2
TGTGCCAGCAGCCAAGTAACTAGCGGGGCAGATACGCAGTATTTT	CASSQVTSGADTQYF	NA	TRBV4-2	TRBD2	TRBJ2-3
TGTGCCAGAAGCCCCGACAGGACCTCAACTAATGAAAAACTGTTTTTT	CARSPDRTSTNEKLFF	NA	TRBV5-3	NA	TRBJ1-4
TGTGCCAGCAGCCCGGGACAGGGACGAAATTCACCCCTCCACTTT	CASSPGQGRNSPLHF	NA	TRBV2	TRBD1	TRBJ1-6
TGTGCCGCTGGACAGGAGGTTCAAGAGACCCAGTACTTC	CAAGQEVQETQYF	NA	TRBV10-3	TRBD1	TRBJ2-5
TGTGCCAGCAGCCACTCCCTCAGGGCCCACCTCACCGGGGAGCTGTTTTTT	CASSHSLRAHLTGELFF	NA	TRBV14	NA	TRBJ2-2
TGTGCCAGCCGTAGCTTAGATCAGGGGGACACCGGGGAGCTGTTTTTT	CASRSLDQGDTGELFF	NA	TRBV7-3	TRBD1	TRBJ2-2
TGCGCCAGCAGCGGAACGGACAGGGGTCTTAGTGGCTACACCTTC	CASSGTDRGLSGYTF	once	TRBV5-1	TRBD1	TRBJ1-2
TGTGCCAGCACCCAGGGGGCGGAGACCCAGTACTTC	CASTQGAETQYF	NA	TRBV2	TRBD1	TRBJ2-5
TGTGCCAGCAAGGGACAGGGCCCGTCAAACACCGGGGAGCTGTTTTTT	CASKGQGPSNTGELFF	NA	TRBV7-2	TRBD1	TRBJ2-2
TGTGCCAGCAGTGCCAAGGGAGTACTTCCCTATGGCTACACCTTC	CASSAKGVLPYGYTF	NA	TRBV25-1	NA	TRBJ1-2
TGTGCCAGCAGCCCATATCCTAGCTCTGGAAACACCATATATTTT	CASSPYPSSGNTIYF	NA	TRBV7-2	NA	TRBJ1-3
TGTGCCAGCAGCCCCGGGGGACCTTACGAGCAGTACTTC	CASSPGGPYEQYF	NA	TRBV3-1/TRBV3-2	NA	TRBJ2-7
TGCGCCAGCAGCCAAGGAAGAGTCGGGGGTAGTGGGAACACTGAAGCTTTCTTT	CASSQGRVGGSGNTEAFF	NA	TRBV4-1	NA	TRBJ1-1
TGTGCCAGCAGTTTAGCGCTTGGGACAGAGATCTATGGCTACACCTTC	CASSLALGTEIYGYTF	NA	TRBV27	TRBD1	TRBJ1-2
TGTGCCAGCAGCTACGCCGGGGGGTCTAATGAAAAACTGTTTTTT	CASSYAGGSNEKLFF	NA	TRBV7-9	NA	TRBJ1-4
TGTGCCAGCAGCGGGACAGCCAGCTCTTGGGGTTCACCCCTCCACTTT	CASSGTASSWGSPLHF	NA	TRBV14	TRBD1	TRBJ1-6
TGTGCCAGTAGTACCGCGGGTCGTACCCGGATCAGCTCTGGGGCCAACGTCCTGACTTTC	CASSTAGRTRISSGANVLTF	NA	TRBV19	NA	TRBJ2-6
TGTGCCAGCAGCCCCCGGACTAGCGGGGTCTCCTACAATGAGCAGTTCTTC	CASSPRTSGVSYNEQFF	NA	TRBV7-2	TRBD2	TRBJ2-1
TGTGCCAGCTCCCGCGCAAGCGAAGCTTTCTTT	CASSRASEAFF	NA	TRBV18	NA	TRBJ1-1
TGTGCCAGCAGCTCGCAGTCCTCTGGAAACACCATATATTTT	CASSSQSSGNTIYF	NA	TRBV5-4	NA	TRBJ1-3
TGTGCCAGCGACAGGGGTCTCTCAGATACGCAGTATTTT	CASDRGLSDTQYF	NA	TRBV2	TRBD1	TRBJ2-3
TGCGCCAGCAGCCAAGAGGGACAGGGAGGAAACACCATATATTTT	CASSQEGQGGNTIYF	NA	TRBV4-3	TRBD1	TRBJ1-3
TGCGCCAGCAGTGAGCCGTCCTACGAGCAGTACTTC	CASSEPSYEQYF	NA	TRBV10-1	NA	TRBJ2-7
TGTGCCATCAGTAAGACCGGGACATCCGACGGCTACACCTTC	CAISKTGTSDGYTF	NA	TRBV10-3	NA	TRBJ1-2
TGCGCCAGCAGCTTCGCGGGGGTGGACACCGGGGAGCTGTTTTTT	CASSFAGVDTGELFF	NA	TRBV5-1	TRBD2	TRBJ2-2